These 29 T cell receptor beta chains came from one sample sequenced in a study of cytomegalovirus exposure and HLA in healthy donors. PCR primers comprised 60 Vbeta and 13 Jbeta primers. Profiling relied on immunoSEQ multiplex PCR, and the TCRdb table lists in-frame clones only, not all of them. This sample has around 100,000 clones, with 70% to 80% found just once. Sequenced: PBMCs. These receptors were taken from a woman in her late teens or twenties in good health and CMV-seropositive.

The V call is TRBV28, the J call TRBJ1-1; D may be TRBD1 (6 bases). The CDR3 runs 12 residues. Looked up from germline, CDR1 is MDHEN and CDR2 is SYDVKM. The V end lost 5 bases, the J end lost 5 bases, and 9 bases lay between the germline ends. In nucleotides, the CDR3 is TGTGCCAGCAGTACAGGGTGGACTGAAGCTTTCTTT. It is translated as CASSTGWTEAFF.

This rearrangement joins TRBV28 to TRBJ1-1; the D is unclear. The germline V and J ends were trimmed by 3 bases and 5 bases, with 13 bases remaining between them. There are 14 residues in the CDR3. CDR1 and CDR2 from the germline V gene are MDHEN and SYDVKM. The CDR3 coding sequence is TGTGCCAGCAGTTTGGAGTTAAGTGGTACTGAAGCTTTCTTT. As protein: CASSLELSGTEAFF.

This chain links TRBV5-1 with TRBJ1-1; maybe TRBD1 (5 bases). This CDR3 is 14 amino acids long. The V end lost 4 bases, the J end lost 1 base, and 11 bases lay between the germline ends. Looked up from germline, CDR1 is SGHRS and CDR2 is YFSETQ. CDR3 sequence: CASSADSSNTEAFF. CDR3 DNA: TGCGCCAGCAGCGCTGACAGTTCGAACACTGAAGCTTTCTTT.

This chain uses TRBV27 with TRBJ2-5; D not certain. V was shortened by 5 bases and J by 5 bases, with 15 bases between the two germline ends. The germline gives CDR1 MNHEY, CDR2 SMNVEV (reference sequence). CDR3 length: 14 residues. Here the CDR3 reads CASSALSARETQYF. CDR3 DNA: TGTGCCAGCAGTGCTCTTAGTGCGAGGGAGACCCAGTACTTC.

This chain uses TRBV28 with TRBJ2-6; D remains unclear. Germline assignment: CDR1 MDHEN and CDR2 SYDVKM. CDR3 length equals 15 residues. V shed 5 bases and J shed 0 bases, with 8 bases lying between them. The CDR3 is CASSPLRSGANVLTF. CDR3 nucleotides: TGTGCCAGCAGTCCTCTTCGCTCTGGGGCCAACGTCCTGACTTTC.

The chain links TRBV6-5 to TRBJ2-7; 10 bases match TRBD1. V was clipped by 2 bases and J by 5 bases; unmatched bases: 3. The CDR3 has 14 residues. Germline lookup yields CDR1 MNHEY and CDR2 SVGAGI. DNA of the CDR3: TGTGCCAGCAGTTACGGGACAGGGGCAAACGAGCAGTACTTC. Its protein is CASSYGTGANEQYF.

The chain combines TRBV29-1 with TRBJ2-1, with 7 bases that match TRBD2. J lost 4 bases, V lost 5 bases, and 2 bases had no gene match. The CDR3 totals 12 residues. Germline CDR1 reads SQVTM; CDR2 reads ANQGSEA. DNA of the CDR3: TGCAGCGTTCTAGCGGATTACAATGAGCAGTTCTTC. It codes for CSVLADYNEQFF.

The genes are TRBV18 and TRBJ2-1; 7 bases are a match to TRBD1. Unmatched junction bases numbered 4, after V lost 4 bases and J lost 7 bases. The CDR3 spans 13 residues. Germline-derived CDR1 and CDR2 are KGHSH and LQKENI. CDR3 bases: TGTGCCAGCTCACGCGAGACAGGGAATGAGCAGTTCTTC. Protein product: CASSRETGNEQFF.

The chain couples TRBV6-5 to TRBJ2-7; 10 bases align to TRBD2. This CDR3 spans 15 amino acids. Germline values: CDR1 MNHEY, CDR2 SVGAGI. Losses at the gene ends were 2 bases for V and 2 bases for J; bases not matched to a gene: 3. CDR3 nucleotides: TGTGCCAGCAGTTACGTAAGCGGGAGGGCCTACGAGCAGTACTTC. It is translated as CASSYVSGRAYEQYF.

The rearrangement joins TRBV27 to TRBJ1-2; possibly TRBD1 for D (6 bases). The germline V and J ends were trimmed by 6 bases and 6 bases, with 17 bases remaining between them. Germline V gene lookup returns CDR1 MNHEY and CDR2 SMNVEV (reference sequence). This CDR3 spans 14 amino acids. CDR3 loop: CASSERGGANGYTF. In DNA form, the CDR3 reads TGTGCCAGCAGCGAAAGGGGGGGGGCAAATGGCTACACCTTC.

The rearrangement joins TRBV5-3 to TRBJ2-1, with 10 nucleotides matching TRBD2. TRBV5-3 is placed among ORFs of uncertain function. CDR3 size: 15 residues. With V trimmed by 3 bases and J by 3 bases, 3 bases remained unmatched. The CDR3 protein is CARSWPSGSYNEQFF. CDR3 DNA: TGTGCCAGAAGCTGGCCTAGCGGGAGCTACAATGAGCAGTTCTTC.

This clone came up once. J is TRBJ2-1 and V is TRBV19, with 12 bases aligning to TRBD2. In germline, CDR1 is LNHDA, CDR2 SQIVND (reference sequence). The J segment lost 2 bases and the V segment lost 7 bases, leaving 6 bases of the junction unmatched. The CDR3 runs to 16 residues. The CDR3 DNA reads as TGTGCCAGTACCCCGACTAGCGGGAGTGCCTACAATGAGCAGTTCTTC. This encodes CASTPTSGSAYNEQFF.

This chain connects TRBV7-9 to TRBJ2-2; D perhaps matches TRBD2 (6 bases). Germline CDR1 is SEHNR and CDR2 is FQNEAQ (reference sequence). Trimming cost V 5 bases and J 5 bases, with 18 bases left between them. The CDR3 is 16 residues long. CDR3: CASSVMAGKATGELFF. The CDR3 nucleotides are TGTGCCAGCAGCGTCATGGCGGGAAAGGCAACCGGGGAGCTGTTTTTT.

The V and J genes are TRBV7-9 and TRBJ2-3; 12 nucleotides agree with TRBD2. Germline V gives CDR1 SEHNR, CDR2 FQNEAQ (reference sequence). The CDR3 has 18 amino acids. Losses at the gene ends were 5 bases for V and 1 base for J; bases not matched to a gene: 10. The chain's CDR3 is CASSPSIGLAGRTDTQYF. DNA of the CDR3: TGTGCCAGCAGCCCTAGTATAGGACTAGCGGGGCGCACAGATACGCAGTATTTT.

This sequence joins TRBV28 and TRBJ2-7, with 9 positions matching TRBD1. This CDR3 has 15 residues. Trimming took 6 bases from V and 5 from J; bases not matched to a gene: 11. CDR1 MDHEN and CDR2 SYDVKM come from the germline V gene. CDR3 amino acids: CASSPPGTGRHEQYF. The CDR3 region has the DNA TGTGCCAGCAGCCCTCCGGGGACAGGGAGGCACGAGCAGTACTTC.

The table lists this clone with a few counts. This chain connects TRBV7-3 to TRBJ2-6, with D maybe TRBD1 (5 bases). The germline V gene encodes CDR1 SGHTA and CDR2 FQGTGA. The V and J ends lost 0 bases and 2 bases respectively, with 5 bases between them. CDR3 length: 15 amino acids. The CDR3 DNA reads TGTGCCAGCAGCTTAACGACAGCTGGGGCCAACGTCCTGACTTTC. Translating it yields CASSLTTAGANVLTF.

The chain combines TRBV28 with TRBJ2-1, with a possible D match to TRBD2 (5 bases). The CDR3 spans 12 residues. CDR1 and CDR2 from the germline V gene are MDHEN and SYDVKM. V lost 8 bases and J 6 bases, leaving 11 bases between the germline ends. In DNA form, the CDR3 reads TGTGCCAGCGTCGGCGGGCCCAATGAGCAGTTCTTC. This codes for CASVGGPNEQFF.

The chain employs TRBV6-4 and TRBJ2-3, with a weak D call TRBD1 (6 bases). V was pared by 4 bases and J by 2 bases, with 13 bases between. The CDR3 is made up of 15 amino acids. CDR1 and CDR2 (germline): MRHNA, SNTAGT. The CDR3 DNA follows: TGTGCCAGCAGTGCAGTGCGGACAGACACAGATACGCAGTATTTT. Its translation is CASSAVRTDTDTQYF.

This rearrangement joins TRBV28 to TRBJ2-7, with D possibly being TRBD1 (6 bases). Germline V CDR1 and CDR2: MDHEN, SYDVKM. V lost 5 bases, J lost 6 bases, and 17 bases lay in between. This CDR3 contains 14 residues. CDR3 sequence reads: CASSLRQVSSEQYF. The CDR3 nucleotides read TGTGCCAGCAGTCTCAGACAGGTTTCCAGCGAGCAGTACTTC.

The rearrangement joins TRBV6-1 to TRBJ2-1; 11 bases are shared with TRBD2. Trimming cost V 9 bases and J 5 bases; bases outside gene matches: 9. In germline, CDR1 is MNHNS, CDR2 SASEGT. The CDR3 length is 15 residues. The CDR3 sequence is CASSSGTSGHNEQFF. CDR3 sequence (DNA): TGTGCCAGTTCCTCCGGGACTAGCGGTCACAATGAGCAGTTCTTC.

This rearrangement joins TRBV19 to TRBJ1-1; 7 nucleotides line up with TRBD1. The CDR3 covers 16 residues. Germline loops: CDR1 LNHDA, CDR2 SQIVND (reference sequence). The ends lost 3 bases at V and 6 bases at J; junction bases unmatched: 13. The CDR3 here is CASSIPGTVRIAEAFF. CDR3 coding DNA: TGTGCCAGTAGTATTCCCGGGACAGTAAGAATTGCTGAAGCTTTCTTT.

In regard to this clone: Within the sample, other DNA sequences also encode this same CDR3. The gene calls are TRBV9 and TRBJ2-1, with 12 bases that match TRBD2. The CDR3 contains 15 residues. The J segment lost 5 bases and the V segment lost 1 base, leaving 1 base of the junction unmatched. CDR1 and CDR2 (germline): SGDLS, YYNGEE. CDR3 in DNA: TGTGCCAGCAGCGTACTAGCGGGAGGGCACAATGAGCAGTTCTTC. It translates to CASSVLAGGHNEQFF. The complete variable domain, with remaining parts taken from reference TRBV9 and TRBJ2-1, reads DSGVTQTPKHLITATGQRVTLRCSPRSGDLSVYWYQQSLDQGLQFLIQYYNGEERAKGNILERFSAQQFPDLHSELNLSSLELGDSALYFCASSVLAGGHNEQFFGPGTRLTVL.

The V gene is TRBV6-5, the J gene TRBJ1-1; TRBD1 matches at 7 bases. The CDR3 is made up of 13 amino acids. V shed 5 bases, J shed 5 bases, and the junction held 5 bases outside the gene matches. CDR1 and CDR2 from the germline V gene are MNHEY and SVGAGI. DNA of the CDR3: TGTGCCAGCAGTCTACAGGGGAGAACTGAAGCTTTCTTT. Its protein product is CASSLQGRTEAFF.

In this sample, this clone turned up once. The chain employs TRBV21-1 and TRBJ1-1. TRBV21-1 is a documented pseudogene. The CDR3 sequence is 13 residues long. CDR3 loop: CASSKELTSEAFF. CDR3 bases: TGTGCCAGCAGCAAAGAACTAACATCAGAAGCTTTCTTT.

This chain links TRBV29-1 with TRBJ1-3, with 7 bases identical to TRBD1. V trimming: 6 bases; J trimming: 1 base; junction bases outside the gene matches: 0. The CDR3 covers 12 residues. Germline V gives CDR1 SQVTM, CDR2 ANQGSEA. CDR3 nucleotides: TGCAGCGTGGGACAGTCTGGAAACACCATATATTTT. This codes for CSVGQSGNTIYF.

This clone has just a few counts. CDR3 nucleotides: TGCGCCAGCAGCCAAGCAACTGGGACTAGCGGTGTCAATGAGCAGTTCTTC. Amino acid sequence: CASSQATGTSGVNEQFF. The V and J genes are TRBV4-3 and TRBJ2-1; TRBD2 matches at 11 bases. In germline, CDR1 is LGHNA, CDR2 YSLEER. This CDR3 contains 17 residues. V dropped 1 base and J dropped 6; count of bases not matched to a gene: 8.

As DNA, the CDR3 is TGTGCCAGCAGTGATAGACAAAGCAATCAGCCCCAGCATTTT. It encodes CASSDRQSNQPQHF. The V gene is TRBV2, the J gene TRBJ1-5, with unresolved D. Germline V gene data show CDR1 as SNHLY and CDR2 as FYNNEI. The V and J ends lost 3 bases and 1 base respectively, with 7 bases between them. The CDR3 length is 14 residues.

V and J are TRBV5-1 and TRBJ2-7; perhaps TRBD2 as D (5 bases). The germline V gene has CDR1 SGHRS and CDR2 YFSETQ. The V and J ends lost 0 bases and 5 bases respectively, with 12 bases between them. The CDR3 is made up of 14 amino acids. The CDR3 here is CASSLVEGGHEQYF. DNA for the CDR3: TGCGCCAGCAGCTTGGTAGAGGGTGGTCACGAGCAGTACTTC.

V gene TRBV6-4 combines with J gene TRBJ2-1; the match to TRBD2 covers 7 bases. CDR1 and CDR2 (germline): MRHNA, SNTAGT. The trim removed 3 bases at V and 0 bases at J, leaving 8 bases unmatched. The CDR3 is 17 residues long. The CDR3 bases are TGTGCCAGCAGTGATTTTTTCCTAGCGGACTCCTACAATGAGCAGTTCTTC. As protein: CASSDFFLADSYNEQFF.